This T cell receptor beta chain was captured by sequencing in a study of blood T cell repertoires in COVID-19. The overall study: Both acute and convalescent COVID-19 samples were obtained from the United States, Italy and Spain. From T cells, B-cell-depleted T cells, or PBMCs came the material, which was cDNA or gDNA.

Participant-reported clinical history was the basis for cohort assignment. The V end lost 8 bases, the J end lost 0 bases, and 14 bases lay between the germline ends. Germline V gene sequence: CDR1 MNHEY, CDR2 SVGAGI. This CDR3 region has 14 residues. The authors' processing: Amplified reference gene primers provided the basis for estimating nucleated cell counts. Generated by immunoSEQ multiplex PCR, the TCRdb table keeps only in-frame clones and is missing some. V, J and clone size are taken as reported in that table, and D and trimming were inferred from the DNA itself. Here the sample spans 62,000 or so clones, 80% to 90% being singletons.

The receptor's source is a middle-aged woman with acute COVID-19. Sequenced input: PBMCs or T cells enriched from blood (not recorded which). V usage is TRBV6-5 and J usage is TRBJ2-7; no firm D call. The CDR3 region is CASAGQENSYEQYF. CDR3 bases: TGTGCCAGCGCCGGTCAGGAAAACTCCTACGAGCAGTACTTC.